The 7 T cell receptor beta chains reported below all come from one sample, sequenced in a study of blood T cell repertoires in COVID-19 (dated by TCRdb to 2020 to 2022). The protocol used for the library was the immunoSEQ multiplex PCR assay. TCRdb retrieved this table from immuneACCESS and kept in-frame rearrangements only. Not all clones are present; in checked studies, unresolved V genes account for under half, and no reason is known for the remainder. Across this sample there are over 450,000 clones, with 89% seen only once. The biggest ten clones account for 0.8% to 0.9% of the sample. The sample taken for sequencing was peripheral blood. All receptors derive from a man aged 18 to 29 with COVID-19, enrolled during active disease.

The DNA for the CDR3 is TGTGCCAGCTCACCTAAGACAGGAAACACCGGGGAGCTGTTTTTT. Its translation: CASSPKTGNTGELFF. This chain connects TRBV18 to TRBJ2-2; possible D gene TRBD1, 6 bases. Trimming shortened V by 3 bases and J by 2 bases, and 10 bases separated the two germline ends. The CDR3 is 15 amino acids. The germline V gene encodes CDR1 KGHSH and CDR2 LQKENI.

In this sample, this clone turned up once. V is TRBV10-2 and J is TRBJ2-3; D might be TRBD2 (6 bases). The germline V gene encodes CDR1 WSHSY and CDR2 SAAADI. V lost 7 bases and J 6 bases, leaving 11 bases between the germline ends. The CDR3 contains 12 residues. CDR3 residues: CASMGGEDTQYF. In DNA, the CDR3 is TGCGCCAGCATGGGCGGGGAGGATACGCAGTATTTT.

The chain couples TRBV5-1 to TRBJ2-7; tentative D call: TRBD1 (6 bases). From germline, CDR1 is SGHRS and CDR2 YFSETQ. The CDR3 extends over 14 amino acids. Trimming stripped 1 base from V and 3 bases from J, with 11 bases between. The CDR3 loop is CASSLYSGDYEQYF. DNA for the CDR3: TGCGCCAGCAGCTTGTACTCAGGGGACTACGAGCAGTACTTC. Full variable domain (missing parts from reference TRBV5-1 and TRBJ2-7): KAGVTQTPRYLIKTRGQQVTLSCSPISGHRSVSWYQQTPGQGLQFLFEYFSETQRNKGNFPGRFSGRQFSNSRSEMNVSTLELGDSALYLCASSLYSGDYEQYFGPGTRLTVT.

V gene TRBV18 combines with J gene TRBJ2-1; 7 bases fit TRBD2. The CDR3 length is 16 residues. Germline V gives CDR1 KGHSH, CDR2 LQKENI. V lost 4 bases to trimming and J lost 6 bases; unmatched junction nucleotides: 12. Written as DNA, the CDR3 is TGTGCCAGCTCACTTTCCGGGACTACCACGGGCAATGAGCAGTTCTTC. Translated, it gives CASSLSGTTTGNEQFF.

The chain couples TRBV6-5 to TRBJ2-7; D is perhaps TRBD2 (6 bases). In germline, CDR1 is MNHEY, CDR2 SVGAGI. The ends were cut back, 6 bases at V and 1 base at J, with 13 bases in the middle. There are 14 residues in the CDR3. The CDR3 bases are TGTGCCAGCAGGGGACTGGGCAGGTCCTACGAGCAGTACTTC. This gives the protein CASRGLGRSYEQYF.

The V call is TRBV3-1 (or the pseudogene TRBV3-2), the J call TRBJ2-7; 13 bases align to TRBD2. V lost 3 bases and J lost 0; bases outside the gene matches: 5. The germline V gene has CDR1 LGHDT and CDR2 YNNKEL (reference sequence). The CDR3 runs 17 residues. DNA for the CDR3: TGTGCCAGCAGCCAGGGACTAGCGGGGCTATCCTCCTACGAGCAGTACTTC. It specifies CASSQGLAGLSSYEQYF.

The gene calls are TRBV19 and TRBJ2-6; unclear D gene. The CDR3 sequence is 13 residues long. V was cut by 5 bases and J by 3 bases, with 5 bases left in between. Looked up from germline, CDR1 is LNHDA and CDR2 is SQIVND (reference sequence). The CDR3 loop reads CASSSSGANVLTF. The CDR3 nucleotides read TGTGCCAGTAGTTCCAGTGGGGCCAACGTCCTGACTTTC.